Listed here are 26 T cell receptor beta chains from one sample, sequenced in a study of blood T cell repertoires in COVID-19. Method: immunoSEQ multiplex PCR; TCRdb's copy keeps in-frame clones and lacks some. This sample has 87,000 or so clones; 75% to 90% occur once, and the top ten carry approximately 2.9%. The sequencing sample was made of peripheral blood. The receptor set was obtained from a woman between 45 and 60 years old with active or convalescent COVID-19.

The V call is TRBV12-3 or TRBV12-4, the J call TRBJ1-2; 9 positions match TRBD1. Trimming took 10 bases from V and 5 from J; bases not matched to a gene: 2. CDR3 length: 11 residues. CDR3 region: CATGQGYGYTF. The CDR3 DNA is TGTGCCACGGGACAGGGATATGGCTACACCTTC.

V is TRBV29-1 and J is TRBJ2-2; 8 bases are a match to TRBD1. Germline assignment: CDR1 SQVTM and CDR2 ANQGSEA. This CDR3 contains 15 residues. Unmatched junction bases numbered 7, after V lost 3 bases and J lost 4 bases. CDR3 bases: TGCAGCGTTGAGTTTGGACAGGGTATCACCGGGGAGCTGTTTTTT. It is translated as CSVEFGQGITGELFF.

V usage is TRBV2 and J usage is TRBJ2-2; 7 nucleotides agree with TRBD2. Losses at the gene ends were 10 bases for V and 3 bases for J; bases not matched to a gene: 5. The CDR3 spans 13 residues. CDR1 is SNHLY and CDR2 is FYNNEI in the germline V gene. The CDR3 region has the DNA TGTGCCACCGGGGACTACGACACCGGGGAGCTGTTTTTT. It yields the protein CATGDYDTGELFF.

The V and J genes are TRBV18 and TRBJ2-7, with 8 bases fitting TRBD1. The CDR3 is 14 amino acids. Per germline, CDR1 KGHSH and CDR2 LQKENI. V shed 3 bases and J 6 bases; nucleotides not matched to a gene: 7. This CDR3 is CASSPSQGALEQYF. CDR3 nucleotide sequence: TGTGCCAGCTCACCTTCTCAGGGGGCTCTCGAGCAGTACTTC. The full variable domain, completed using reference TRBV18 and TRBJ2-7, is NAGVMQNPRHLVRRRGQEARLRCSPMKGHSHVYWYRQLPEEGLKFMVYLQKENIIDESGMPKERFSAEFPKEGPSILRIQQVVRGDSAAYFCASSPSQGALEQYFGPGTRLTVT.

The chain couples TRBV5-1 to TRBJ2-5; tentative D call: TRBD1 (5 bases). V was shortened by 3 bases and J by 5 bases, with 23 bases between the two germline ends. This CDR3 contains 17 residues. The germline V gene has CDR1 SGHRS and CDR2 YFSETQ. CDR3 region: CASSSTGTGTLRETQYF. The DNA of the CDR3 is TGCGCCAGCAGCTCTACCGGAACAGGTACCCTACGGGAGACCCAGTACTTC.

V is TRBV4-1 and J is TRBJ1-1; 9 bases line up with TRBD1. CDR1 and CDR2 from the germline V gene are MGHRA and YSYEKL. V shed 1 base, J shed 8 bases, and the junction held 5 bases outside the gene matches. The CDR3 consists of 14 residues. This CDR3 is CASSQGGTGLEAFF. CDR3 bases: TGCGCCAGCAGCCAAGGTGGGACAGGGCTCGAAGCTTTCTTT.

The chain is built from TRBV19 and TRBJ1-2, with 10 positions matching TRBD1. CDR1 and CDR2 (germline): LNHDA, SQIVND (reference sequence). The CDR3 consists of 18 residues. The V and J ends lost 10 bases and 3 bases, in that order; junction bases with no gene match: 20. The DNA of the CDR3 is TGTGCCACCAAAAAAACGCCGGGACAGGGGCGGGTCGACTATGGCTACACCTTC. Amino acid sequence: CATKKTPGQGRVDYGYTF.

In DNA form, the CDR3 reads TGTGCCAGCAGACGAACCGGTGCAACTAATGAAAAACTGTTTTTT. It encodes CASRRTGATNEKLFF. J is TRBJ1-4 and V is TRBV7-2; no firm D call. CDR3 length equals 15 residues. The germline gives CDR1 SGHTA, CDR2 FQGNSA. The germline V and J ends were trimmed by 6 bases and 0 bases, with 11 bases remaining between them.

This chain uses TRBV4-3 with TRBJ1-2; 8 bases fit TRBD1. The CDR3 is 20 residues long. Germline V lookup: CDR1 LGHNA, CDR2 YSLEER. The V and J ends lost 1 base and 8 bases, in that order; junction bases with no gene match: 24. This CDR3 is CASSQVWNYAEGQGFRGYTF. The CDR3 region has the DNA TGCGCCAGCAGCCAAGTCTGGAATTACGCCGAAGGACAGGGCTTTCGAGGCTACACCTTC.

J is TRBJ2-2 and V is TRBV9; no definite D call. The CDR3 totals 19 residues. Trimming left V 0 bases short and J 4 bases short, with 22 bases between. Germline V lookup: CDR1 SGDLS, CDR2 YYNGEE. CDR3 nucleotide sequence: TGTGCCAGCAGCGTAGTCCCGTTTGTTAGAGGCATGGGCACCGGGGAGCTGTTTTTT. Protein product: CASSVVPFVRGMGTGELFF.

The genes are TRBV14 and TRBJ2-7; D is unresolved. Trimming stripped 4 bases from V and 2 bases from J, with 18 bases between. The CDR3 is made up of 16 amino acids. Germline assignment: CDR1 SGHDN and CDR2 FVKESK. The CDR3 DNA follows: TGTGCCAGCAGCCCCCTTGGTGGTGGGCTCACCTACGAGCAGTACTTC. Its translation: CASSPLGGGLTYEQYF.

The rearrangement links TRBV5-1 to TRBJ2-1; 10 positions match TRBD1. CDR1 and CDR2 from the germline V gene are SGHRS and YFSETQ. Trimming at V came to 3 bases and at J to 8 bases, leaving 5 bases not matched to a gene. The CDR3 is 14 residues long. Written as DNA, the CDR3 is TGCGCCAGCAGCTCCGGGACAGGGGTGGATGAGCAGTTCTTC. This gives the protein CASSSGTGVDEQFF.

The V and J genes are TRBV7-2 and TRBJ1-1, with D unresolved. Trimming removed 1 base at V and 10 bases at J, with 10 bases between. The CDR3 consists of 12 residues. Germline CDR1 SGHTA, CDR2 FQGNSA. For the CDR3, the DNA is TGTGCCAGCAGCTTAGTAGCCTCAGCAGCTTTCTTT. The encoded protein is CASSLVASAAFF.

The J gene is TRBJ2-7, the V gene TRBV5-1; 10 nucleotides match TRBD1. After removal of 5 bases from V and 7 bases from J, the junction contained 12 bases not matched to a gene. The CDR3 is 15 amino acids. CDR1 and CDR2 (germline): SGHRS, YFSETQ. In DNA, the CDR3 is TGCGCCAGCAGAAGATCGGGACAGGGGTTGGAGGAGCAGTACTTC. It translates to CASRRSGQGLEEQYF. The full variable domain, its missing parts supplied by reference TRBV5-1 and TRBJ2-7, is KAGVTQTPRYLIKTRGQQVTLSCSPISGHRSVSWYQQTPGQGLQFLFEYFSETQRNKGNFPGRFSGRQFSNSRSEMNVSTLELGDSALYLCASRRSGQGLEEQYFGPGTRLTVT.

V is TRBV3-1 (or the pseudogene TRBV3-2) and J is TRBJ1-2; tentatively, D is TRBD1 (5 bases). From germline, CDR1 is LGHDT and CDR2 YNNKEL (reference sequence). The CDR3 sequence is 15 residues long. Trimming shortened V by 5 bases and J by 4 bases, and 17 bases separated the two germline ends. CDR3 nucleotides: TGTGCCAGCAGCACATCCAGGGCCCTCCCCTATGGCTACACCTTC. Residues: CASSTSRALPYGYTF.

The CDR3 DNA is TGTGCCAGCAGGCCCGCGGGGGACAATTCACCCCTCCACTTT. It specifies CASRPAGDNSPLHF. The chain joins TRBV6-6 to TRBJ1-6, with D possibly matching TRBD1 (5 bases). Germline V gives CDR1 MNHNY, CDR2 SVGAGI (reference sequence). The CDR3 loop spans 14 amino acids. V lost 6 bases to trimming and J lost 7 bases, with 13 bases between them.

The chain joins TRBV30 to TRBJ1-2; D not certain. Germline values: CDR1 GTSNPN, CDR2 SVGIG (reference sequence). V was clipped by 2 bases and J by 6 bases, with 7 bases between them. The CDR3 extends over 11 amino acids. Here the CDR3 DNA reads TGTGCCTGGAGTTGGAGGGATGGCTACACCTTC. Amino acids: CAWSWRDGYTF.

The chain couples TRBV4-1 to TRBJ1-1, with D hard to call. CDR3 size: 13 residues. V shed 3 bases and J shed 6 bases, with 11 bases lying between them. Looked up from germline, CDR1 is MGHRA and CDR2 is YSYEKL. The CDR3 DNA reads TGCGCCAGCAGCCACACCACCGGGGCTGAAGCTTTCTTT. This translates into CASSHTTGAEAFF.

With respect to this clone: This same CDR3 is encoded by further DNA sequences in the sample. V and J are TRBV19 and TRBJ2-5, with D possibly being TRBD1 (6 bases). Per germline, CDR1 LNHDA and CDR2 SQIVND (reference sequence). V dropped 6 bases and J dropped 3 bases, with 11 bases sitting between them. The CDR3 loop spans 13 amino acids. The CDR3 bases are TGTGCCAGTAGCGGACAGAACGAAGAGACCCAGTACTTC. Residues: CASSGQNEETQYF.

The CDR3 nucleotides read TGTGCCAGCATCCCCCAGGTGGTGGCCCAATTTAATTCACCCCTCCACTTT. The encoded protein is CASIPQVVAQFNSPLHF. V gene TRBV2 combines with J gene TRBJ1-6; D call uncertain. V lost 7 bases and J lost 6, with 22 bases in between. In germline, CDR1 is SNHLY, CDR2 FYNNEI. The CDR3 sequence is 17 residues long.

The CDR3 nucleotides are TGTGCCAGCAGCCCACGACCCGGGACAGGGGTCGATGAGCAGTTCTTC. This sequence encodes CASSPRPGTGVDEQFF. The rearrangement uses TRBV5-4 and TRBJ2-1; 10 bases align to TRBD1. Trimming took 4 bases from V and 8 from J; bases not matched to a gene: 12. Looked up from germline, CDR1 is SGHNT and CDR2 is YYREEE (reference sequence). The CDR3 is 16 residues long. The full variable domain, its missing parts supplied by reference TRBV5-4 and TRBJ2-1, is ETGVTQSPTHLIKTRGQQVTLRCSSQSGHNTVSWYQQALGQGPQFIFQYYREEENGRGNFPPRFSGLQFPNYSSELNVNALELDDSALYLCASSPRPGTGVDEQFFGPGTRLTVL.

The gene calls are TRBV10-1 and TRBJ1-1; D unclear. With 8 bases removed from V and 0 bases from J, the gap between germline ends came to 13 bases. Per the germline V gene, CDR1 is WNHNN and CDR2 is SYGVQD (reference sequence). The CDR3 contains 14 residues. CDR3 in amino acids: CASSPPQVNTEAFF. The DNA for the CDR3 is TGCGCCAGCTCACCCCCCCAGGTGAACACTGAAGCTTTCTTT.

V is TRBV6-4 and J is TRBJ2-7; perhaps TRBD1 as D (6 bases). The V and J ends lost 2 bases and 2 bases respectively, with 13 bases between them. This CDR3 is built from 15 residues. Looked up from germline, CDR1 is MRHNA and CDR2 is SNTAGT. The CDR3 coding sequence is TGTGCCAGCAGTGACCCCAGACAGGAGACCTACGAGCAGTACTTC. It is translated as CASSDPRQETYEQYF.

This sequence joins TRBV6-5 and TRBJ1-6; 9 bases line up with TRBD1. CDR1 and CDR2 from the germline V gene are MNHEY and SVGAGI. The CDR3 loop spans 16 amino acids. V shed 0 bases, J shed 10 bases, and the junction held 7 bases outside the gene matches. The CDR3 DNA is TGTGCCAGCAGTTACTCGACAGGGGGAGTTGGCTCACCCCTCCACTTT. Its translation is CASSYSTGGVGSPLHF.

This clone was detected only a few times. The V and J genes are TRBV7-2 and TRBJ1-2; D unclear. Per germline, CDR1 SGHTA and CDR2 FQGNSA. The CDR3 covers 14 residues. V lost 5 bases, J lost 7 bases, and 17 bases lay in between. CDR3 nucleotide sequence: TGTGCCAGCAGCCAACTTGAGGGATGGGGTGGCTACACCTTC. Protein: CASSQLEGWGGYTF.

The J gene is TRBJ1-6, the V gene TRBV9; 8 bases line up with TRBD1. This CDR3 has 14 residues. Germline CDR1 is SGDLS and CDR2 is YYNGEE. The ends lost 6 bases at V and 9 bases at J; junction bases unmatched: 8. The CDR3 spells CASNPTGVASPLHF. DNA of the CDR3: TGTGCCAGCAACCCGACAGGGGTGGCTTCACCCCTCCACTTT.